Presented here are 15 T cell receptor beta chains from one specimen sequenced in a study of CD8 T cells in Susac syndrome. RNA amounts of about 0.45 to 1 ug underwent reverse transcription with random hexamers. TCRdb reprocessed the immunoSEQ multiplex PCR reads with MiXCR, giving one entry per CDR3 protein. The sample shows under 250,000 distinct CDR3 sequences, about 94% of them seen only once. Sample: CD4+ T cells from PBMCs. These receptors were obtained from a human donor with multiple sclerosis.

This chain joins TRBV4-2 and TRBJ1-4; 10 positions match TRBD1. Per the germline V gene, CDR1 is LGHNA and CDR2 is YNFKEQ. V shed 0 bases, J shed 5 bases, and the junction held 6 bases outside the gene matches. This CDR3 is 17 amino acids long. Here the CDR3 reads CASSQDVTGGPNEKLFF. The CDR3 coding sequence is TGTGCCAGCAGCCAAGATGTGACAGGGGGCCCCAATGAAAAACTGTTTTTT.

V is TRBV6-2 or TRBV6-3 and J is TRBJ1-4; possible D gene TRBD1, 6 bases. Germline CDR1 is MNHEY and CDR2 is SVGEGT. This CDR3 region has 13 residues. Between the trimmed V and J ends, which lost 10 bases and 7 bases, there was a span of 16 bases. CDR3: CANREWTTEKLFF. CDR3 nucleotides: TGTGCCAACAGGGAGTGGACAACTGAAAAACTGTTTTTT.

This clonotype was recorded only once. The chain joins TRBV3-1 to TRBJ2-7, with D perhaps being TRBD1 or TRBD2 (5 bases each). Trimming took 4 bases from V and 3 from J, leaving 13 bases between them. The CDR3 runs 14 residues. CDR1 LGHDT and CDR2 YNNKEL come from the germline V gene (reference sequence). DNA of the CDR3: TGTGCCAGCAGCCCACGGGGACGTGTCTACGAGCAGTACTTC. Translating it yields CASSPRGRVYEQYF.

The chain couples TRBV27 to TRBJ1-6; D gene ambiguous. CDR3 size: 13 residues. From germline, CDR1 is MNHEY and CDR2 SMNVEV (reference sequence). The ends were cut back, 6 bases at V and 9 bases at J, with 12 bases in the middle. The CDR3 loop is CASRAGGSSPLHF. CDR3 DNA: TGTGCCAGCAGAGCCGGAGGGAGTTCACCCCTCCACTTT.

A single count supports this clonotype. The chain joins TRBV9 to TRBJ1-5, with unresolved D. The CDR3 is 17 amino acids. With 0 bases removed from V and 0 bases from J, the gap between germline ends came to 13 bases. Germline-derived CDR1 and CDR2 are SGDLS and YYNGEE. The CDR3 loop reads CASSVGWAWDSNQPQHF. The CDR3 DNA reads as TGTGCCAGCAGCGTAGGTTGGGCCTGGGATAGCAATCAGCCCCAGCATTTT.

The chain carries TRBV6-8 and TRBJ2-3; D remains unclear. The CDR3 extends over 13 amino acids. Germline loops: CDR1 MNHGY, CDR2 SAAAGT. V was shortened by 6 bases and J by 4 bases, with 11 bases between the two germline ends. CDR3 bases: TGTGCCAGCAGCCTCGAGTGGTCAGATACGCAGTATTTT. Protein product: CASSLEWSDTQYF.

The V and J genes are TRBV7-9 and TRBJ2-1; D gene ambiguous. Germline CDR1 SEHNR, CDR2 FQNEAQ (reference sequence). V was cut by 4 bases and J by 5 bases, with 6 bases left in between. CDR3 length: 12 residues. CDR3 bases: TGTGCCAGCAGCTCCCTTAACAATGAGCAGTTCTTC. Protein: CASSSLNNEQFF.

This chain uses TRBV10-2 with TRBJ1-1; D gene unclear. Per germline, CDR1 WSHSY and CDR2 SAAADI. Trimming removed 4 bases from V and 1 base from J, with 7 bases in between. The CDR3 has 13 residues. The CDR3 loop is CASSGRTNTEAFF. CDR3 nucleotides: TGCGCCAGCAGTGGACGGACGAACACTGAAGCTTTCTTT.

The rearrangement links TRBV7-2 to TRBJ2-4, with unresolved D. Trimming shortened V by 5 bases and J by 7 bases, and 12 bases separated the two germline ends. Germline V CDR1 and CDR2: SGHTA, FQGNSA. The CDR3 covers 13 residues. The CDR3 DNA sequence: TGTGCCAGCAGCCCTAGTAATCCGAACATTCAGTACTTC. Its translation is CASSPSNPNIQYF.

This clonotype was seen just once. This chain joins TRBV7-6 and TRBJ2-7, with 8 nucleotides matching TRBD1. V shed 5 bases, J shed 2 bases, and the junction held 5 bases outside the gene matches. The CDR3 is 14 amino acids. Per the germline V gene, CDR1 is SGHVS and CDR2 is FNYEAQ. CDR3 region: CASSIGQGAYEQYF. In DNA form, the CDR3 reads TGTGCCAGCAGCATCGGACAGGGCGCCTACGAGCAGTACTTC.

The chain couples TRBV23-1 to TRBJ1-2; D is undetermined. TRBV23-1 is given ORF status, its function remaining uncertain. CDR3 length: 16 amino acids. V lost 0 bases, J lost 8 bases, and 19 bases lay in between. In DNA form, the CDR3 reads TGCGCCAGCAGTCAATCGATACCTCCGCCAGATATCGGCTACACCTTC. Residues: CASSQSIPPPDIGYTF.

CDR3 coding DNA: TGTGCCAGCAAGCTGAGAGGGACCACCGGGGAGCTGTTTTTT. Translated, it gives CASKLRGTTGELFF. This chain links TRBV12-3 or TRBV12-4 with TRBJ2-2, with D perhaps TRBD1 or TRBD2 (5 bases each). Trimming shortened V by 7 bases and J by 4 bases, and 13 bases separated the two germline ends. This CDR3 region has 14 residues.

The rearrangement joins TRBV12-3 or TRBV12-4 to TRBJ1-2; D is unresolved. V was cut by 4 bases and J by 0 bases, with 12 bases left in between. CDR3 size: 15 residues. DNA of the CDR3: TGTGCCAGCAGTTCCCCCCGGAGGGCTAACTATGGCTACACCTTC. Encoded protein: CASSSPRRANYGYTF.

The rearrangement links TRBV5-1 to TRBJ2-6, with unresolved D. Looked up from germline, CDR1 is SGHRS and CDR2 is YFSETQ. Between the trimmed V and J ends, which lost 3 bases and 0 bases, there was a span of 4 bases. The CDR3 runs to 14 residues. CDR3 region: CASSWNSGANVLTF. CDR3 sequence (DNA): TGCGCCAGCAGCTGGAACTCTGGGGCCAACGTCCTGACTTTC.

In DNA form, the CDR3 reads TGTGCCAGCAGCTTACAGGGTATGGACACTGAAGCTTTCTTT. The encoded protein is CASSLQGMDTEAFF. This rearrangement joins TRBV7-9 to TRBJ1-1, with TRBD1 as a possible D gene (5 bases). Germline V gene sequence: CDR1 SEHNR, CDR2 FQNEAQ (reference sequence). This CDR3 comprises 14 residues. V dropped 2 bases and J dropped 3 bases, with 10 bases sitting between them. The variable domain in full, completed from reference TRBV7-9 and TRBJ1-1, reads DTGVSQNPRHKITKRGQNVTFRCDPISEHNRLYWYRQTLGQGPEFLTYFQNEAQLEKSRLLSDRFSAERPKGSFSTLEIQRTEQGDSAMYLCASSLQGMDTEAFFGQGTRLTVV.